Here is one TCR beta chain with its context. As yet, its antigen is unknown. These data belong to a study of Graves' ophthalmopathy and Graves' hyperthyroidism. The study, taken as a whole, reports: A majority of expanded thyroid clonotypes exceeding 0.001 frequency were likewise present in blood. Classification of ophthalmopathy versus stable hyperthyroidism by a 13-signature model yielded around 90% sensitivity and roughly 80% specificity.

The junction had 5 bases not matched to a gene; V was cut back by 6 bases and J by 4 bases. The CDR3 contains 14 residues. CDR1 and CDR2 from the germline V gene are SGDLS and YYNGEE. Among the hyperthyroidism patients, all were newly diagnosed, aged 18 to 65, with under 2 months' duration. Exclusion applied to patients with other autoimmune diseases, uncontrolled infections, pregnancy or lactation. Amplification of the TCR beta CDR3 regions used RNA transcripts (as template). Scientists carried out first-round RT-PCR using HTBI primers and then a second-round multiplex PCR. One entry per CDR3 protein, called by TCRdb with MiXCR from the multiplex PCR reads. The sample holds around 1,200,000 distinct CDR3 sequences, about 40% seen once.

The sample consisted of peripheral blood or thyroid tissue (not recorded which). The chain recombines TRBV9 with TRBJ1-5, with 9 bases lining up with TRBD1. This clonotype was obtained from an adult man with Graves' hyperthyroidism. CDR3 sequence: CASNTGGANQPQHF. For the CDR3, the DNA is TGTGCCAGCAACACAGGGGGCGCGAATCAGCCCCAGCATTTT.